The rows below give T cell receptor beta chains drawn from one sample of a study of blood T cell repertoires in COVID-19. Clones were sequenced by immunoSEQ multiplex PCR, and TCRdb holds only the in-frame ones, with some missing. This table holds 250,000 to 300,000 clones, over 80% found once. What was sequenced was PBMCs or T cells enriched from blood (not recorded which). These receptors were obtained from a human donor in a cohort exposed to, infected with or recovered from COVID-19 (not recorded which). The donor label of this sample is uncertain. Each CDR3 is given with its conserved first and last residue. A D gene is named only where the DNA matches it firmly. Some rows mark clone size as missing; the rest say once, few, many or name a class of expanded clone.

j_call: TRBJ1-1
clone_size: NA
d_call: NA
v_call: TRBV7-2
cdr3_aa: CASSLERVNTEAFF
cdr3_nt: TGTGCCAGCAGCTTAGAGCGGGTGAACACTGAAGCTTTCTTT

j_call: TRBJ1-2
clone_size: once
d_call: NA
v_call: TRBV7-9
cdr3_aa: CASSLGGPNGYTF
cdr3_nt: TGTGCCAGCAGCTTGGGAGGGCCCAATGGCTACACCTTC

j_call: TRBJ1-2
clone_size: NA
d_call: TRBD1
v_call: TRBV6-5
cdr3_aa: CASRTQGALGGYTF
cdr3_nt: TGTGCCAGCAGGACCCAGGGGGCTTTAGGTGGCTACACCTTC

j_call: TRBJ1-5
clone_size: NA
d_call: NA
v_call: TRBV5-5
cdr3_aa: CASTPAGGPSNQPQHF
cdr3_nt: TGTGCCAGCACCCCGGCGGGGGGGCCTAGCAATCAGCCCCAGCATTTT

j_call: TRBJ1-1
clone_size: once
d_call: NA
v_call: TRBV18
cdr3_aa: CASSPWGVNTEAFF
cdr3_nt: TGTGCCAGCTCACCATGGGGCGTGAACACTGAAGCTTTCTTT

j_call: TRBJ1-2
clone_size: NA
d_call: NA
v_call: TRBV25-1
cdr3_aa: CASSGGTGYRLNYGYTF
cdr3_nt: TGTGCCAGCAGTGGGGGCACAGGCTATCGTCTTAACTATGGCTACACCTTC

j_call: TRBJ2-7
clone_size: NA
d_call: TRBD1
v_call: TRBV7-2
cdr3_aa: CASSLVRGHYEQYF
cdr3_nt: TGTGCCAGCAGCTTAGTCAGGGGGCACTACGAGCAGTACTTC

j_call: TRBJ1-4
clone_size: NA
d_call: NA
v_call: TRBV27
cdr3_aa: CASSEAGRPNEKLFF
cdr3_nt: TGTGCCAGCAGCGAAGCAGGGAGGCCTAATGAAAAACTGTTTTTT

j_call: TRBJ2-3
clone_size: NA
d_call: TRBD2
v_call: TRBV3-1/TRBV3-2
cdr3_aa: CASSPIAGGPSDTQYF
cdr3_nt: TGTGCCAGCAGCCCCATAGCGGGGGGGCCGTCAGATACGCAGTATTTT

j_call: TRBJ1-5
clone_size: NA
d_call: TRBD1
v_call: TRBV4-2
cdr3_aa: CASSQQLPGQVGQPQHF
cdr3_nt: TGTGCCAGCAGCCAACAACTCCCAGGACAGGTTGGTCAGCCCCAGCATTTT

j_call: TRBJ2-1
clone_size: NA
d_call: NA
v_call: TRBV4-3
cdr3_aa: CASSQGGAGVEQFF
cdr3_nt: TGCGCCAGCAGCCAAGGTGGGGCCGGTGTTGAGCAGTTCTTC

j_call: TRBJ2-3
clone_size: NA
d_call: TRBD1
v_call: TRBV18
cdr3_aa: CASSPLGQTSTDTQYF
cdr3_nt: TGTGCCAGCTCACCTCTGGGACAGACCAGCACAGATACGCAGTATTTT

j_call: TRBJ2-1
clone_size: NA
d_call: TRBD2
v_call: TRBV7-9
cdr3_aa: CASSLAGGYYNEQFF
cdr3_nt: TGTGCCAGCAGCCTAGCGGGGGGGTACTACAATGAGCAGTTCTTC

j_call: TRBJ1-1
clone_size: NA
d_call: NA
v_call: TRBV19
cdr3_aa: CASSTEGGRNTEAFF
cdr3_nt: TGTGCCAGTAGTACGGAGGGGGGGCGAAACACTGAAGCTTTCTTT

j_call: TRBJ1-5
clone_size: NA
d_call: TRBD1
v_call: TRBV10-3
cdr3_aa: CAISPGTGVPTGQPQHF
cdr3_nt: TGTGCCATCAGTCCCGGGACAGGGGTCCCGACGGGTCAGCCCCAGCATTTT

j_call: TRBJ1-2
clone_size: NA
d_call: TRBD1
v_call: TRBV7-2
cdr3_aa: CASSSFFDRGYYYGYTF
cdr3_nt: TGTGCCAGCAGCTCTTTCTTTGACAGGGGATATTACTATGGCTACACCTTC

j_call: TRBJ2-2
clone_size: NA
d_call: TRBD1
v_call: TRBV7-2
cdr3_aa: CASSPVGTAIAGELFF
cdr3_nt: TGTGCCAGCAGCCCGGTGGGGACAGCTATCGCCGGGGAGCTGTTTTTT

j_call: TRBJ2-1
clone_size: once
d_call: NA
v_call: TRBV4-1
cdr3_aa: CASSRVGAHNEQFF
cdr3_nt: TGCGCCAGCAGCCGGGTCGGAGCGCACAATGAGCAGTTCTTC

j_call: TRBJ1-2
clone_size: NA
d_call: NA
v_call: TRBV5-1
cdr3_aa: CASRGGGTNYGYTF
cdr3_nt: TGCGCCAGCCGGGGAGGGGGAACTAACTATGGCTACACCTTC

j_call: TRBJ2-7
clone_size: NA
d_call: TRBD1
v_call: TRBV4-2
cdr3_aa: CASSQATGLSYEQYF
cdr3_nt: TGTGCCAGCAGCCAAGCGACAGGGTTGAGCTACGAGCAGTACTTC

j_call: TRBJ1-1
clone_size: NA
d_call: TRBD1
v_call: TRBV18
cdr3_aa: CASSPLGTGWKENTEAFF
cdr3_nt: TGTGCCAGCTCACCTCTTGGGACAGGATGGAAGGAGAACACTGAAGCTTTCTTT

j_call: TRBJ1-1
clone_size: NA
d_call: NA
v_call: TRBV6-5
cdr3_aa: CASSYRFQGTNTEAFF
cdr3_nt: TGTGCCAGCAGTTACAGGTTTCAGGGTACGAACACTGAAGCTTTCTTT

j_call: TRBJ2-3
clone_size: NA
d_call: NA
v_call: TRBV2
cdr3_aa: CASSDNGGATDTQYF
cdr3_nt: TGTGCCAGCAGTGATAACGGGGGAGCGACAGATACGCAGTATTTT

j_call: TRBJ1-5
clone_size: NA
d_call: NA
v_call: TRBV4-3
cdr3_aa: CASSQDLSNQPQHF
cdr3_nt: TGCGCCAGCAGCCAAGATCTTAGCAATCAGCCCCAGCATTTT

j_call: TRBJ1-6
clone_size: NA
d_call: TRBD1
v_call: TRBV30
cdr3_aa: CAGAGTANSPLHF
cdr3_nt: TGTGCCGGGGCCGGGACAGCGAATTCACCCCTCCACTTT

j_call: TRBJ1-4
clone_size: NA
d_call: NA
v_call: TRBV9
cdr3_aa: CASSASGTPQIGKLFF
cdr3_nt: TGTGCCAGCAGCGCCTCGGGGACACCACAGATCGGAAAACTGTTTTTT

j_call: TRBJ2-2
clone_size: NA
d_call: TRBD2
v_call: TRBV4-1
cdr3_aa: CASSYLVSGGAPGELFF
cdr3_nt: TGCGCCAGCAGCTACCTGGTTAGCGGGGGGGCCCCCGGGGAGCTGTTTTTT

j_call: TRBJ2-7
clone_size: NA
d_call: NA
v_call: TRBV5-1
cdr3_aa: CASSLTGTYEQYF
cdr3_nt: TGCGCCAGCAGCTTGACAGGAACCTACGAGCAGTACTTC

j_call: TRBJ1-6
clone_size: NA
d_call: TRBD1
v_call: TRBV5-1
cdr3_aa: CASSLTGESYNSPLHF
cdr3_nt: TGCGCCAGCAGCTTGACAGGGGAGTCCTATAATTCACCCCTCCACTTT

j_call: TRBJ1-1
clone_size: NA
d_call: TRBD1
v_call: TRBV11-3
cdr3_aa: CASSLGVGTGNTEAFF
cdr3_nt: TGTGCCAGCAGCTTAGGGGTAGGGACAGGTAACACTGAAGCTTTCTTT

j_call: TRBJ1-3
clone_size: NA
d_call: TRBD1
v_call: TRBV18
cdr3_aa: CASSPLSPGQGISGNTIYF
cdr3_nt: TGTGCCAGCTCACCACTTTCCCCGGGACAGGGGATCTCTGGAAACACCATATATTTT

j_call: TRBJ1-6
clone_size: NA
d_call: NA
v_call: TRBV6-4
cdr3_aa: CASSGTAFNSPLHF
cdr3_nt: TGTGCCAGCAGTGGTACAGCATTTAATTCACCCCTCCACTTT

j_call: TRBJ1-2
clone_size: NA
d_call: TRBD1
v_call: TRBV11-2
cdr3_aa: CASSSQQGDGYTF
cdr3_nt: TGTGCCAGCAGCTCTCAACAGGGGGATGGCTACACCTTC

j_call: TRBJ1-5
clone_size: NA
d_call: NA
v_call: TRBV7-9
cdr3_aa: CASSLDRQPQHF
cdr3_nt: TGTGCCAGCAGCTTAGATAGACAGCCCCAGCATTTT

j_call: TRBJ1-2
clone_size: NA
d_call: NA
v_call: TRBV20-1
cdr3_aa: CSANQGYGYTF
cdr3_nt: TGCAGTGCCAACCAGGGATATGGCTACACCTTC

j_call: TRBJ2-2
clone_size: once
d_call: NA
v_call: TRBV5-4
cdr3_aa: CASSQGLRNTGELFF
cdr3_nt: TGTGCCAGCAGCCAGGGACTGAGAAACACCGGGGAGCTGTTTTTT

j_call: TRBJ1-2
clone_size: NA
d_call: NA
v_call: TRBV6-5
cdr3_aa: CASSTSGSNYGYTF
cdr3_nt: TGTGCCAGCAGCACGTCCGGTTCTAACTATGGCTACACCTTC

j_call: TRBJ1-2
clone_size: NA
d_call: NA
v_call: TRBV12-5
cdr3_aa: CASGAGGDGYTF
cdr3_nt: TGTGCTAGTGGCGCCGGGGGAGACGGCTACACCTTC

j_call: TRBJ1-5
clone_size: NA
d_call: NA
v_call: TRBV6-4
cdr3_aa: CASRGDTGQPQHF
cdr3_nt: TGTGCCAGCAGGGGCGACACCGGTCAGCCCCAGCATTTT

j_call: TRBJ2-3
clone_size: NA
d_call: TRBD2
v_call: TRBV19
cdr3_aa: CASSTSGGGADTQYF
cdr3_nt: TGTGCCAGTAGTACCTCGGGGGGGGGCGCAGATACGCAGTATTTT

j_call: TRBJ2-3
clone_size: NA
d_call: NA
v_call: TRBV10-3
cdr3_aa: CAIRGGRGSTDTQYF
cdr3_nt: TGTGCCATCAGAGGGGGACGCGGTAGCACAGATACGCAGTATTTT

j_call: TRBJ1-5
clone_size: NA
d_call: NA
v_call: TRBV2
cdr3_aa: CASSEGAKGSNQPQHF
cdr3_nt: TGTGCCAGCAGTGAGGGGGCCAAGGGTAGCAATCAGCCCCAGCATTTT

j_call: TRBJ1-5
clone_size: NA
d_call: NA
v_call: TRBV19
cdr3_aa: CASSMGGARLGQPQHF
cdr3_nt: TGTGCCAGTAGTATGGGAGGGGCCCGACTCGGCCAGCCCCAGCATTTT

j_call: TRBJ2-5
clone_size: NA
d_call: TRBD1
v_call: TRBV19
cdr3_aa: CASSRNRGETQYF
cdr3_nt: TGTGCCAGTAGTAGGAACAGGGGAGAGACCCAGTACTTC

j_call: TRBJ2-5
clone_size: NA
d_call: NA
v_call: TRBV4-3
cdr3_aa: CASSQDRVGQETQYF
cdr3_nt: TGCGCCAGCAGCCAAGACAGGGTAGGCCAAGAGACCCAGTACTTC